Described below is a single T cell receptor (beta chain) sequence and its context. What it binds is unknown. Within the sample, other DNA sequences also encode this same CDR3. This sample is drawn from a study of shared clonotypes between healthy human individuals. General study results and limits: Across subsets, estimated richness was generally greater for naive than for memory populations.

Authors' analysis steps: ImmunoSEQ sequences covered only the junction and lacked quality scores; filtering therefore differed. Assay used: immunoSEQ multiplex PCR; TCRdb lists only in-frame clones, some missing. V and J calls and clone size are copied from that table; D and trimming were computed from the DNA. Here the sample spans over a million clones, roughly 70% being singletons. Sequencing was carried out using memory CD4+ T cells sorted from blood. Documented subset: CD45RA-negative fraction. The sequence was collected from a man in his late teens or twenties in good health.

This chain's CDR3 is CASSQRLAGETQYF. The CDR3 region has the DNA TGTGCCAGCAGCCAGCGACTAGCGGGAGAGACCCAGTACTTC. The chain carries TRBV14 and TRBJ2-5; 10 bases line up with TRBD2. Germline CDR1 SGHDN, CDR2 FVKESK. The CDR3 consists of 14 residues. The J segment lost 4 bases and the V segment lost 3 bases, leaving 2 bases of the junction unmatched.